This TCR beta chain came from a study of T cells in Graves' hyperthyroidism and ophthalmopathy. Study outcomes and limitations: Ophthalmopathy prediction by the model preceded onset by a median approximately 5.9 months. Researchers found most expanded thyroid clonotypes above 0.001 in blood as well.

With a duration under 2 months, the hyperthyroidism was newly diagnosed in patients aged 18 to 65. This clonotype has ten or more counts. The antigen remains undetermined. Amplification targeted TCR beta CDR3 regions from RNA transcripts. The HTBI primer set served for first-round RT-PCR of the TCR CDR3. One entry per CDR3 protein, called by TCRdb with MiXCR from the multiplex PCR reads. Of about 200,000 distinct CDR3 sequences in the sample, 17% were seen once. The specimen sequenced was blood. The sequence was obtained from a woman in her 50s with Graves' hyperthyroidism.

CDR3 sequence (DNA): TGTGCCAGCAGGGAGGGGGGAGGGGCCCTAGACACTGAAGCTTTCTTT. This encodes CASREGGGALDTEAFF. The rearrangement uses TRBV27 and TRBJ1-1, with D perhaps matching TRBD1 (6 bases). CDR1 is MNHEY and CDR2 is SMNVEV in the germline V gene (reference sequence). The germline V and J ends were trimmed by 6 bases and 3 bases, with 20 bases remaining between them. The CDR3 loop spans 16 amino acids.